The sequence of this T cell receptor (beta chain) was determined in a study of cytomegalovirus exposure and HLA in healthy donors (dated 2017 in TCRdb). Context from the whole study: In an earlier analysis of fewer than 750 of the donors, 276 Gb of sequence data and about 110 million unique TCR beta sequences from about 179 million T cells were reported. An early release covering about 600 HLA-typed donors comprised about 290 gigabases of sequencing data and around 86 million unique TCR sequences. Among the roughly 390 genotyped donors, approximately 81% belonged to the genetic ancestry cluster associated with self-reported Caucasian donors. The study aimed to test whether signatures of past pathogen exposure could be identified by cataloging public T cell receptors. The study profiled the T cell repertoires of approximately 700 subjects by immunosequencing and related them to cytomegalovirus serostatus. A separate validation cohort of roughly 120 different subjects was used in addition to the approximately 640-subject first cohort. The study combined high-throughput TCR immunosequencing, statistical association of individual TCRs with disease status, and machine learning to predict cytomegalovirus infection status. A later analysis re-examined previously published TCR beta repertoires from just over 650 donors and added high-resolution HLA genotyping to investigate patterns of TCR occurrence. Rather than using new phenotypic data, the later analysis identified candidate immune exposures from TCR beta sequences and from how often those sequences occurred across donors. To decide whether each TCR beta V gene segment behaved as functional or pseudogenic, an earlier analysis of some 580 of the donors relied on high-throughput TCR beta sequencing. Alongside the repertoire data, information on donor age, sex, ethnicity and CMV serostatus was compiled. In a later genetic analysis, genome-wide SNP genotypes for about 65% of the roughly 700 donors were used, and that subset was treated as a discovery cohort. All discovery cohort repertoires had been generated on a single sequencing platform. HLA typing included class I and class II loci at four-digit resolution. Typing coverage varied by locus: 629-630 donors for A, B, C, DRB1 and DQB1; under 550 for DQA1; about 570 for DPA1; more than 450 for DPB1. Roughly 5 DR-DQ haplotypes were treated as single units for association and clustering because of strong linkage in the cohort. Across around 400 genotyped donors of the cohort, an average of about 250,000 unique TCR beta nucleotide sequences per donor were sequenced, and about a sixth of those sequences were non-productive.

Results the study describes overall, beyond this receptor: The earlier analysis of about 600 of the donors excluded seventeen rarely observed V segments, including chromosome 9 orphons, because counts were too low. A later analysis found that TCR association rates varied across HLA loci, with DRB1 alleles showing the most associated TCRs and HLA-C alleles the fewest. Linkage disequilibrium might explain the correlated functional status among segregating V segments, but an unknown experimental factor could not be ruled out. In both the original and validation cohorts, the classifier was reported to diagnose cytomegalovirus status with high specificity and sensitivity. CMV serostatus was the only immune exposure information available for the cohort. The authors suggested that the approach could potentially be extended to other disease states and immunological phenotypes. Some IMGT-functional V segments, including TRBV6-2 and TRBV6-3, could not be distinguished by the 87-base-pair reads and were therefore excluded. In a later analysis, some 18,000 TCR beta sequences were associated with specific HLA alleles at a false discovery rate of 0.05. In vitro tests confirmed that a few of the cytomegalovirus-associated TCR beta chains recognize cytomegalovirus antigens. According to a later analysis, parvovirus B19, influenza, CMV and Epstein-Barr virus appeared linked to several top co-occurrence clusters. Most TCR sequences were observed very rarely across donors, whereas some public TCRs were present in many individuals. The cohort was sequenced for TCR beta chains only, and without alpha or paired-chain data the features that could be detected were limited. A later genetic analysis reported fewer N-insertions in productive TCRs among donors in an Asian-associated ancestry cluster than the 666-donor mean. In the study, 164 TCR beta chains were listed as associated with cytomegalovirus. V-gene and J-gene trimming of TCR beta chains was associated with a missense DCLRE1C variant in a later genetic analysis, and the association was replicated in an independent cohort. A cluster of highly shared sequence variants was judged likely to be a technical artifact of the sequencing pipeline. Most CMV-associated TCR beta chains appeared to be HLA-restricted in a later analysis, and the HLA associations seemed to be driven largely by CMV exposure. In a later analysis, HLA-associated TCR beta chains were found to be more clonally expanded and to have lower generation probabilities than equally common non-associated chains. A further reported finding was that TCR beta sequences accurately predicted the HLA-A and HLA-B alleles for most subjects in the first cohort. Because HLA typing was unavailable for some donors at each locus, only the typed subset was used in association tests. An earlier analysis of around 600 of the donors showed that most TCR beta V segments appeared in productive rearrangements either about 90% or about 30% of the time, which broadly matched IMGT annotations. Presence/absence analyses assumed roughly uniform sequencing depth across donors, an assumption that may not hold. When HLA alleles, especially DR and DQ, strongly co-occurred, attributing TCR associations to individual alleles was difficult.

This clone was counted a single time. The antigen it recognizes is unknown. No base quality information exists; no much larger clone differs at one position. The cohort consisted of some 730 healthy bone marrow donors. Cohort members were all nominally healthy when sampled, although unrecorded immune exposures were likely present. The donor tested CMV seronegative, placing the donor among the 350 or so seronegative members of the cohort. A peripheral blood sample was provided by each donor, and peripheral blood mononuclear cells were used for TCR beta sequencing. Genomic DNA extraction from the blood cell samples was performed with the Qiagen DNeasy Blood Extraction Kit. Trimmed from V: 5 bases; trimmed from J: 4 bases; junction bases lacking a gene match: 7. Via the germline V gene, CDR1 is SGHRS and CDR2 YFSETQ. Measured from the cysteine to the phenylalanine, the CDR3 is 14 residues long. The DNA shown is the 42-base CDR3, in frame from base 1.

The library relied on the immunoSEQ multiplex PCR assay. For the multiplex PCR, a mixture combining 60 forward primers for TCR Vbeta segments and 13 reverse primers for TCR Jbeta segments was used. The CDR3 region of rearranged TCR beta genes was amplified from genomic DNA with a multiplex PCR assay. The Illumina HiSeq System was used to sequence the amplified TCR beta libraries as 87-base-pair reads. Per the original workflow: A later analysis tallied around 80 million unique TCR beta chains across the 700 or so repertoires, and about 10 million of those chains were shared by two or more donors. Raw reads were error-corrected and collapsed into unique sequences by a nearest-neighbor algorithm in which closely related sequences were merged to remove PCR and sequencing errors. V, D and J gene segments were assigned by aligning CDR3 sequences to IMGT reference sequences. For a sequence to be retained, at least a six-nucleotide match to both a V gene segment and a J gene segment was required. Rearrangements were classified as productive when the CDR3 lacked stop codons and remained in frame with V and J, and all other rearrangements were classified as non-productive. Following IMGT convention, CDR3 was defined as the stretch from the second conserved V-encoded cysteine up to the conserved J-encoded phenylalanine. In an earlier analysis of more than 550 of the donors, sequences lacking an unambiguous match to a single V gene segment were excluded. An earlier analysis of some 610 of the donors called V segments functional above 56.7% productive rearrangements and segregating when the between-donor standard deviation exceeded 5%. A statistical classification framework was developed to diagnose cytomegalovirus status using the catalog of TCR beta chain sequences. In a later analysis, V and J genes were assigned by comparing TCR nucleotide sequences against IMGT/GENE-DB human TR gene sequences. Using the TCRdist pipeline, a later analysis assigned CDR3 sequences along with most-parsimonious VDJ recombination scenarios. A later analysis defined each TCR beta chain by its CDR3 amino acid sequence plus V-gene family, and excluded reads lacking a unique V-gene family. As a way to deal with suspected cross-contamination and a sequencing artifact, a later analysis dropped 500 to 700 nucleotide sequences that were highly shared and had low generation probability. For each public chain, a later analysis derived a clonal expansion index from normalized ranks of inferred template counts within each repertoire. In a later analysis, generation probabilities were computed using a VDJ recombination model fitted to out-of-frame rearrangements, and the results were checked against IGoR. In a later analysis, TCR-TCR, TCR-HLA and TCR-CMV co-occurrence was scored with hypergeometric tests, and a repertoire-size bias correction was applied to TCR pairs. In a later analysis, false discovery rates were estimated by permuting HLA or CMV assignments 20 times. In a later analysis, co-occurring TCRs were grouped using DBSCAN, and TCRdist sequence similarity was added for clustering within HLA-allele-positive subsets. Repertoires with fewer than 30,000 or more than 120,000 public chains were left out of co-occurrence clustering, as were about 5 repertoires with anomalous nucleotide sharing. TCRdb re-hosts the immuneACCESS table, in-frame sequences only. Its copies lack some clones; in the studies checked, an unresolved V gene accounts for under half of them, and the cause for the rest is not known. V and J calls and clone size are given by that table; D and trimming were obtained from the DNA. This sample is represented by 150,000 to 200,000 clones; around 78% of them were singletons. The top ten hold roughly 1% of the sample.

The sequence derives from a middle-aged woman in good health and CMV-seronegative. Material for sequencing was PBMCs. The rearrangement joined TRBV5-1 to TRBJ2-7, and TRBD2 aligns with 9 junction nucleotides. The DNA is as follows: TGCGCCAGCAGAATCGCTAGCGGGGATTACGAGCAGTACTTC. Its amino acids are CASRIASGDYEQYF.